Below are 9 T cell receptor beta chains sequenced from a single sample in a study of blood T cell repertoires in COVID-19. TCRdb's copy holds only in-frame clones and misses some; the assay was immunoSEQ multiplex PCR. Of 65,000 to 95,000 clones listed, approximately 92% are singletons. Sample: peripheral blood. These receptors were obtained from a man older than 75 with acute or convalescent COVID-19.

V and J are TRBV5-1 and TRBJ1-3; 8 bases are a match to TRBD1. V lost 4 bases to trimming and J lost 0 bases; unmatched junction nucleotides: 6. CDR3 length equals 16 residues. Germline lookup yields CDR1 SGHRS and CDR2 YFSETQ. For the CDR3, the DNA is TGCGCCAGCAGCACGAGGACAGGGAGCTCTGGAAACACCATATATTTT. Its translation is CASSTRTGSSGNTIYF.

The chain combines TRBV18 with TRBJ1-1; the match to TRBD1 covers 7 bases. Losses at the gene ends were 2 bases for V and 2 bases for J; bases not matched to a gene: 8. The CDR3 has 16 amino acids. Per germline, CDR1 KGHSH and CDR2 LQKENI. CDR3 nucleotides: TGTGCCAGCTCACCAAGTAAGGGGGCTGTTAACACTGAAGCTTTCTTT. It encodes CASSPSKGAVNTEAFF. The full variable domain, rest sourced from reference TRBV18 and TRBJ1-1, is NAGVMQNPRHLVRRRGQEARLRCSPMKGHSHVYWYRQLPEEGLKFMVYLQKENIIDESGMPKERFSAEFPKEGPSILRIQQVVRGDSAAYFCASSPSKGAVNTEAFFGQGTRLTVV.

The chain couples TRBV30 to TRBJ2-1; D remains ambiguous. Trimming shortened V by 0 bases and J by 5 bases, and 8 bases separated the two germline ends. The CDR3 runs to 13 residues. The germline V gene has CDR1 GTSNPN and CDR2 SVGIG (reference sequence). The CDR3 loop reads CAWSVQIDNEQFF. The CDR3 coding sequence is TGTGCCTGGAGTGTACAGATAGACAATGAGCAGTTCTTC.

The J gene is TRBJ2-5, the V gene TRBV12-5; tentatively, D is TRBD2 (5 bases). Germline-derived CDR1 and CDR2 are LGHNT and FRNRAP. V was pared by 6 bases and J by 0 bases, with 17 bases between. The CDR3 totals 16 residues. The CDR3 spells CASGFRGQLDQETQYF. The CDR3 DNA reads TGTGCTAGTGGCTTCCGGGGTCAGCTAGACCAAGAGACCCAGTACTTC.

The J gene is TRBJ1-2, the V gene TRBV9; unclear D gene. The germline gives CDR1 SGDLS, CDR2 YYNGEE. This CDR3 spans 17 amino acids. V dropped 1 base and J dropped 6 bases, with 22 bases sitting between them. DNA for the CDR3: TGTGCCAGCAGCGTAACATGGGATTGGGGAGGAAGTGATGGCTACACCTTC. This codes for CASSVTWDWGGSDGYTF.

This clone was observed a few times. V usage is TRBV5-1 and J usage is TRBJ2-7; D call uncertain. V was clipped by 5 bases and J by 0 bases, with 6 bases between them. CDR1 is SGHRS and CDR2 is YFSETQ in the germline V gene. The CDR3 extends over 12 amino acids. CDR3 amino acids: CASSDNSYEQYF. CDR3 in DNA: TGCGCCAGCAGTGACAACTCCTACGAGCAGTACTTC. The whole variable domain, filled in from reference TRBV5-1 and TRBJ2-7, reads KAGVTQTPRYLIKTRGQQVTLSCSPISGHRSVSWYQQTPGQGLQFLFEYFSETQRNKGNFPGRFSGRQFSNSRSEMNVSTLELGDSALYLCASSDNSYEQYFGPGTRLTVT.

The CDR3 bases are TGTGCCAGCTCACCGCAGACAAGATATGGCTACACCTTC. It translates to CASSPQTRYGYTF. The rearrangement links TRBV18 to TRBJ1-2; no reliable D call. This CDR3 has 13 residues. V shed 3 bases and J shed 5 bases, with 10 bases lying between them. CDR1 and CDR2 from the germline V gene are KGHSH and LQKENI. The complete variable domain, with remaining parts taken from reference TRBV18 and TRBJ1-2, reads NAGVMQNPRHLVRRRGQEARLRCSPMKGHSHVYWYRQLPEEGLKFMVYLQKENIIDESGMPKERFSAEFPKEGPSILRIQQVVRGDSAAYFCASSPQTRYGYTFGSGTRLTVV.

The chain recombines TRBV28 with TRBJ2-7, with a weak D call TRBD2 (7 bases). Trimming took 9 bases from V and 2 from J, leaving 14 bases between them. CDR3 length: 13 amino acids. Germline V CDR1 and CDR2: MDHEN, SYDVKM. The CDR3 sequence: CASGGGVTYEQYF. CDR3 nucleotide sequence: TGTGCCAGTGGGGGGGGCGTCACCTACGAGCAGTACTTC.

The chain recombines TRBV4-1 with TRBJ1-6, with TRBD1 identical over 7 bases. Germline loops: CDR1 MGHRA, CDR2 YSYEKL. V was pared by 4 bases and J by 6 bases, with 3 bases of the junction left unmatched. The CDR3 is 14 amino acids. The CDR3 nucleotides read TGCGCCAGCAGCCGGGACAGCTTTAATTCACCCCTCCACTTT. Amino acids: CASSRDSFNSPLHF.